This TCR beta chain was found in a study of blood T cell repertoires in COVID-19. Study-wide context: The origin of the acute and convalescent COVID-19 samples was the United States, Italy and Spain. PBMCs, B-cell-depleted T cells, or T cells were the source of the cDNA or gDNA that made up the material.

Participants were aged about 18 to 95 years, lived in under 30 US areas, and enrolled virtually. The study counted Cohort 3 donors as recovered given two negative PCRs, clearance, or symptom resolution. The CDR3 contains 16 residues. With 1 base removed from V and 4 bases from J, the gap between germline ends came to 16 bases. Germline V gene lookup returns CDR1 SGDLS and CDR2 YYNGEE. The method was immunoSEQ multiplex PCR; TCRdb's version includes in-frame clones alone and lacks a portion of them. The data contain 490,000 or so clones, around 89% of them singletons. Specimen: PBMCs or T cells enriched from blood (not recorded which). The TCR sequence derives from a woman between 35 and 50 years old who had recovered from COVID-19. The chain has TRBV9 and TRBJ2-3, with a weak D call TRBD1 (6 bases). CDR3 in amino acids: CASSVRGNAPPDTQYF. In DNA, the CDR3 is TGTGCCAGCAGCGTAAGGGGGAACGCGCCCCCAGATACGCAGTATTTT. The whole variable domain, remainder taken from reference TRBV9 and TRBJ2-3, is DSGVTQTPKHLITATGQRVTLRCSPRSGDLSVYWYQQSLDQGLQFLIQYYNGEERAKGNILERFSAQQFPDLHSELNLSSLELGDSALYFCASSVRGNAPPDTQYFGPGTRLTVL.